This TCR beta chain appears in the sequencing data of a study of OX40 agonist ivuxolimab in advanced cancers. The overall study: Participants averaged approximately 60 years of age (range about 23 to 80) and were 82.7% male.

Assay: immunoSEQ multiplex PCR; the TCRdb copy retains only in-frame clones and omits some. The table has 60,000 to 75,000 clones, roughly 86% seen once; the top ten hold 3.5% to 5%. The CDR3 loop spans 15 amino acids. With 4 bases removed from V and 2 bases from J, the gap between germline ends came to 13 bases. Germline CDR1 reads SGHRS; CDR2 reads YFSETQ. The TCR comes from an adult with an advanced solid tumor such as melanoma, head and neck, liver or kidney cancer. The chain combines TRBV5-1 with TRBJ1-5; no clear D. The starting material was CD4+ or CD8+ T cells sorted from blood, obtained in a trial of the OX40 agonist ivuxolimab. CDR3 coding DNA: TGCGCCAGCAGCCCGCTGGGTGGGGGCAATCAGCCCCAGCATTTT. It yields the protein CASSPLGGGNQPQHF.